This TCR beta chain was recovered during a study of immune evolution from preneoplasia to lung adenocarcinoma. With regard to this clone: As yet, its antigen is unknown.

V lost 7 bases and J lost 3, with 16 bases in between. Germline CDR1 is MDHEN and CDR2 is SYDVKM. This CDR3 has 15 amino acids. TCRdb keeps only in-frame clones here, not all; method: immunoSEQ multiplex PCR. The sample contains several thousand clones, roughly 80% of which appear only once. Study-wide points: Later-stage lesions appeared to have more T cells, more diversity, less clonality.

The gene calls are TRBV28 and TRBJ1-5; TRBD1 is a possible D gene (6 bases). Specimen: FFPE invasive lung adenocarcinoma tissue. The source of this sequence is a person aged 50-75 years with lung adenocarcinoma. The CDR3 region is CASTPPGGNNQPQHF. CDR3 nucleotides: TGTGCCAGCACCCCACCGGGGGGCAACAATCAGCCCCAGCATTTT. Supplemented by reference TRBV28 and TRBJ1-5, the full variable domain reads DVKVTQSSRYLVKRTGEKVFLECVQDMDHENMFWYRQDPGLGLRLIYFSYDVKMKEKGDIPEGYSVSREKKERFSLILESASTNQTSMYLCASTPPGGNNQPQHFGDGTRLSIL.